These T cell receptor beta chains were read from a single sample in a study of memory CD4+ T cells and cytomegalovirus serostatus. Generated by immunoSEQ multiplex PCR, the TCRdb table keeps only in-frame clones and is missing some. The profile covers 56,000 or so clones, with over 60% appearing a single time and 0.5% to 0.55% taken by the ten largest. The sequenced sample consisted of memory CD4+ T cells from blood. The origin of the receptors is an adult in good health and CMV-seronegative. Some clones in this sample may be carry-over from other donors' samples. The CDR3 runs from the conserved cysteine through the conserved F or W. The D gene is left open where the match is weak. Only some rows state a clone size, as once, few, many or a class for expanded clones.

clone_size,v_call,d_call,j_call,cdr3_aa,cdr3_nt
.,TRBV6-5,TRBD1,TRBJ2-7,CASSRQGGSYEQYF,TGTGCCAGCAGTAGACAGGGGGGATCCTACGAGCAGTACTTC
once,TRBV6-1,.,TRBJ1-1,CASSETYTGGAFF,TGTGCCAGCAGTGAAACGTACACGGGGGGTGCTTTCTTT
.,TRBV29-1,TRBD2,TRBJ2-2,CSGGLAGAGELFF,TGCAGCGGTGGACTAGCGGGAGCCGGGGAGCTGTTTTTT
.,TRBV7-9,.,TRBJ2-3,CASSLPDTQYF,TGTGCCAGCAGCTTACCAGATACGCAGTATTTT
few,TRBV5-4,.,TRBJ1-1,CASSLVYGRGMNTEAFF,TGTGCCAGCAGCTTGGTTTATGGTAGGGGGATGAACACTGAAGCTTTCTTT
few,TRBV4-1,.,TRBJ1-3,CASSSAGRIGNTIYF,TGCGCCAGCAGCTCGGCGGGTCGGATCGGAAACACCATATATTTT
.,TRBV7-9,.,TRBJ2-3,CASSLEWADTQYF,TGTGCCAGCAGCTTAGAGTGGGCAGATACGCAGTATTTT
.,TRBV7-9,TRBD1,TRBJ1-2,CASSPPDRGTDYGYTF,TGTGCCAGCAGCCCACCCGACCGAGGGACAGATTATGGCTACACCTTC
.,TRBV4-1,TRBD2,TRBJ2-7,CASSHGLAGISYEQYF,TGCGCCAGCAGCCACGGACTAGCGGGGATCTCCTACGAGCAGTACTTC
.,TRBV5-1,.,TRBJ1-2,CASSPSPVVSIRGGRGYGYTF,TGCGCCAGCAGCCCCTCACCAGTCGTCTCGATAAGAGGGGGTCGGGGCTATGGCTACACCTTC
.,TRBV7-2,.,TRBJ1-1,CASSSGTSNTEAFF,TGTGCCAGCAGCTCCGGGACATCGAACACTGAAGCTTTCTTT
.,TRBV6-1,.,TRBJ2-7,CASRTGQSYEQYF,TGTGCCAGCAGGACAGGACAATCCTACGAGCAGTACTTC
.,TRBV9,.,TRBJ1-1,CASSVRGRGEAFF,TGTGCCAGCAGCGTAAGGGGTCGGGGTGAAGCTTTCTTT
few,TRBV30,.,TRBJ1-6,CAWRPSSYNSPLHF,TGTGCCTGGCGGCCGAGCTCCTATAACTCACCCCTCCACTTT
.,TRBV12-5,.,TRBJ2-1,CASGLVQSALALIKQFF,TGTGCTAGTGGTTTGGTACAATCAGCCCTAGCCCTGATTAAACAGTTCTTC
.,TRBV5-4,TRBD2,TRBJ2-7,CASSLEPSGRTLVEQYF,TGTGCCAGCAGCTTGGAACCTAGCGGGAGGACCTTAGTCGAGCAGTACTTC
.,TRBV15,.,TRBJ2-3,CATSRDRTDTQYF,TGTGCCACCAGCAGAGACCGCACAGATACGCAGTATTTT
few,TRBV9,TRBD1,TRBJ1-6,CASSARGQGMNSPLHF,TGTGCCAGCAGCGCACGGGGACAGGGGATGAATTCACCCCTCCACTTT
.,TRBV10-1,.,TRBJ2-7,CASSELGAEQYF,TGCGCCAGCAGTGAGCTCGGAGCCGAGCAGTACTTC
.,TRBV6-5,.,TRBJ1-6,CASSYSQGRDSPLHF,TGTGCCAGCAGTTACTCGCAGGGTAGGGACTCACCCCTCCACTTT
few,TRBV6-1,TRBD1,TRBJ1-2,CASSAQPTGHYGYTF,TGTGCCAGCAGTGCCCAACCGACAGGGCACTATGGCTACACCTTC
.,TRBV28,.,TRBJ1-2,CASRKIPGLVYGYTF,TGTGCCAGCAGAAAAATTCCGGGACTCGTATATGGCTACACCTTC
.,TRBV11-2,.,TRBJ1-2,CASSLALGNYGYTF,TGTGCCAGCAGCTTAGCCCTCGGGAACTATGGCTACACCTTC
.,TRBV12-5,TRBD2,TRBJ2-3,CASGLPRSGGGEYF,TGTGCTAGTGGTTTGCCCCGTAGCGGGGGTGGAGAGTATTTT
once,TRBV5-4,.,TRBJ2-3,CASSLDSVTADTQYF,TGTGCCAGCAGCTTGGACTCGGTAACTGCTGATACGCAGTATTTT
.,TRBV6-6,TRBD1,TRBJ1-2,CASRKGARLDGYTF,TGTGCCAGCAGGAAGGGGGCGAGGTTGGATGGCTACACCTTC
.,TRBV4-1,TRBD2,TRBJ2-1,CASSQDSPGTSGFYEQFF,TGCGCCAGCAGCCAAGATAGCCCCGGGACTAGCGGGTTCTATGAGCAGTTCTTC
once,TRBV30,.,TRBJ1-2,CAWSRGYGYTF,TGTGCCTGGTCCAGGGGCTATGGCTACACCTTC
few,TRBV30,.,TRBJ1-4,CAWSFGQGGEKLFF,TGTGCCTGGAGCTTTGGGCAGGGTGGAGAAAAACTGTTTTTT
.,TRBV7-2,.,TRBJ1-2,CASSLPHRNGYTF,TGTGCCAGCAGCTTACCACATAGGAATGGCTACACCTTC
.,TRBV19,TRBD2,TRBJ2-2,CASSIDPSGGADGELFF,TGTGCCAGTAGTATAGACCCTAGCGGGGGGGCCGACGGGGAGCTGTTTTTT
once,TRBV4-3,.,TRBJ2-1,CASSQDLSGPYNEQFF,TGCGCCAGCAGCCAAGATTTGTCAGGGCCCTACAATGAGCAGTTCTTC
.,TRBV6-4,TRBD1,TRBJ1-1,CASSCMTGSNVNTEAFF,TGTGCCAGCAGTTGTATGACAGGGTCGAATGTGAACACTGAAGCTTTCTTT
.,TRBV27,.,TRBJ1-1,CASRLNTEAFF,TGTGCCAGCAGGCTGAACACTGAAGCTTTCTTT
few,TRBV12-5,.,TRBJ1-1,CASGLRGTEAFF,TGTGCTAGTGGTTTGAGGGGGACTGAAGCTTTCTTT
.,TRBV29-1,.,TRBJ1-2,CSTRGGNYGYTF,TGCAGCACTCGGGGCGGTAACTATGGCTACACCTTC
once,TRBV29-1,.,TRBJ1-2,CSVEDRGKRSYGYTF,TGCAGCGTTGAAGATAGGGGGAAGAGGAGCTATGGCTACACCTTC
once,TRBV15,TRBD1,TRBJ1-6,CATSRDSPGQSNSPLHF,TGTGCCACCAGCAGAGATTCCCCGGGACAGAGTAATTCACCCCTCCACTTT
.,TRBV7-2,.,TRBJ2-7,CASSLLRTSEDEQYF,TGTGCCAGCAGCTTACTAAGGACGTCTGAGGACGAGCAGTACTTC
.,TRBV5-4,.,TRBJ2-5,CASSLYEEETQYF,TGTGCCAGCAGCTTGTATGAGGAAGAGACCCAGTACTTC
.,TRBV2,.,TRBJ1-2,CASSESKGSYGYTF,TGTGCCAGCAGTGAGTCAAAGGGCTCCTATGGCTACACCTTC
.,TRBV7-7,.,TRBJ2-5,CASSFGELETQYF,TGTGCTAGCAGCTTCGGGGAGCTCGAGACCCAGTACTTC
few,TRBV4-2,.,TRBJ1-2,CASSQDRGVGYTF,TGTGCCAGCAGCCAAGATCGCGGGGTCGGCTACACCTTC
.,TRBV14,.,TRBJ2-5,CASSQGPGGIQETQYF,TGTGCCAGCAGCCAAGGTCCAGGGGGGATACAAGAGACCCAGTACTTC
.,TRBV28,.,TRBJ1-5,CASSLGLLPGYQPQHF,TGTGCCAGCAGTTTGGGCTTGCTTCCAGGTTATCAGCCCCAGCATTTT
.,TRBV30,.,TRBJ1-1,CAWSVKEAFF,TGTGCCTGGAGTGTAAAGGAGGCTTTCTTT
.,TRBV18,.,TRBJ1-3,CASSLVPEGNTIYF,TGTGCCAGCTCACTTGTCCCTGAAGGAAACACCATATATTTT
few,TRBV18,TRBD2,TRBJ2-1,CASSPVAGNNEQFF,TGTGCCAGCTCACCTGTAGCGGGAAACAATGAGCAGTTCTTC
.,TRBV7-2,.,TRBJ2-7,CASSLDRGGYEQYF,TGTGCCAGCAGCTTAGATCGAGGGGGCTACGAGCAGTACTTC